These 24 T cell receptor beta chains were all obtained from the same sample, sequenced in a study of T cells in Graves' hyperthyroidism and ophthalmopathy. It was RNA transcripts that yielded the amplified TCR beta CDR3 regions. In the first-round RT-PCR of the TCR CDR3, the HTBI primer set was used. TCRdb analysed the multiplex PCR reads with MiXCR anew, one entry per CDR3 protein. The sample consists of around 690,000 distinct CDR3 sequences, about a fifth of them appearing once. The sample taken for sequencing was blood. The receptor set was obtained from a man aged 30 to 45 with Graves' ophthalmopathy.

The chain joins TRBV5-6 to TRBJ1-2; TRBD1 agrees at 8 bases. Losses at the gene ends were 6 bases for V and 0 bases for J; bases not matched to a gene: 4. Germline CDR1 reads SGHDT; CDR2 reads YYEEEE. This CDR3 comprises 14 residues. CDR3 sequence reads: CASMTGAANYGYTF. As DNA, the CDR3 is TGTGCCAGCATGACAGGGGCTGCTAACTATGGCTACACCTTC.

The chain uses TRBV7-2 and TRBJ2-7, with 11 bases identical to TRBD1. Per the germline V gene, CDR1 is SGHTA and CDR2 is FQGNSA. Trimming took 6 bases from V and 4 from J; bases not matched to a gene: 5. There are 14 residues in the CDR3. In nucleotides, the CDR3 is TGTGCCAGCAGGCGGACAGGGGGCAGGTACGAGCAGTACTTC. It encodes CASRRTGGRYEQYF.

This clonotype turned up a few times. The chain couples TRBV27 to TRBJ2-1; 10 bases fit TRBD2. The junction had 5 bases not matched to a gene; V was cut back by 4 bases and J by 8 bases. The CDR3 covers 14 residues. The V gene's germline CDR1 is MNHEY and CDR2 SMNVEV (reference sequence). The CDR3 sequence is CASSYSGRSDEQFF. The CDR3, as DNA: TGTGCCAGCAGTTATAGCGGGAGGAGCGATGAGCAGTTCTTC.

This clonotype was seen at least ten times. The chain has TRBV7-2 and TRBJ2-5, with 8 bases fitting TRBD1. Germline CDR1 is SGHTA and CDR2 is FQGNSA. The V gene end was trimmed by 0 bases and the J gene end by 3 bases; junction bases not matched to a gene: 9. There are 17 residues in the CDR3. The CDR3 region is CASSLAGQGLAKETQYF. The CDR3 DNA follows: TGTGCCAGCAGCTTAGCTGGACAGGGTCTAGCCAAAGAGACCCAGTACTTC.

There are a few counts of this clonotype. The chain joins TRBV4-2 to TRBJ2-1, with a weak D call TRBD1 (6 bases). The CDR3 is made up of 16 amino acids. The V gene's germline CDR1 is LGHNA and CDR2 YNFKEQ. Trimming pared 4 bases from V and 0 bases from J, leaving 13 bases between. This chain's CDR3 is CASSRTTGHSYNEQFF. The CDR3 DNA follows: TGTGCCAGCAGCCGAACTACAGGGCACTCCTACAATGAGCAGTTCTTC.

This clonotype has more than one count but fewer than ten. The J gene is TRBJ1-4, the V gene TRBV28; D remains unclear. CDR3 length: 14 amino acids. Germline V gene sequence: CDR1 MDHEN, CDR2 SYDVKM. V was clipped by 4 bases and J by 8 bases, with 14 bases between them. The CDR3 DNA sequence: TGTGCCAGCAGTTATACAACATTAGGGGAAAAACTGTTTTTT. This gives the protein CASSYTTLGEKLFF.

The chain recombines TRBV19 with TRBJ1-5, with TRBD1 matching over 8 bases. In germline, CDR1 is LNHDA, CDR2 SQIVND (reference sequence). The CDR3 has 14 residues. Trimming cost V 5 bases and J 4 bases; bases outside gene matches: 4. CDR3 sequence reads: CASSLDRANQPQHF. The DNA for the CDR3 is TGTGCCAGTAGTTTGGACAGGGCGAATCAGCCCCAGCATTTT.

The rearrangement links TRBV13 to TRBJ2-7, with a tentative D call TRBD2 (6 bases). Trimming removed 0 bases at V and 2 bases at J, with 14 bases between. The CDR3 length is 16 residues. The germline gives CDR1 PRHDT, CDR2 FYEKMQ (reference sequence). CDR3 residues: CASSLGLGGRTYEQYF. DNA for the CDR3: TGTGCCAGCAGCTTAGGCCTCGGGGGACGAACCTACGAGCAGTACTTC.

This clonotype appeared many times. The rearrangement joins TRBV5-8 to TRBJ1-3, with D unresolved. The CDR3 is 17 residues long. Germline V gives CDR1 SGHTS, CDR2 YDEGEE. The V end was cut by 2 bases, the J end by 0 bases, with 15 bases between. The CDR3 region is CASSLKPSAGSGNTIYF. CDR3 nucleotide sequence: TGTGCCAGCAGCTTAAAGCCCAGTGCAGGCTCTGGAAACACCATATATTTT. The full variable domain, completed using reference TRBV5-8 and TRBJ1-3, is EAGVTQSPTHLIKTRGQQATLRCSPISGHTSVYWYQQALGLGLQFLLWYDEGEERNRGNFPPRFSGRQFPNYSSELNVNALELEDSALYLCASSLKPSAGSGNTIYFGEGSWLTVV.

This clonotype was seen only a few times. The chain has TRBV12-3 or TRBV12-4 and TRBJ1-5; D uncertain. This CDR3 region has 14 residues. The V gene lost 2 bases and the J gene lost 4 bases, with 9 bases spanning the gap. CDR3 amino acids: CASSLRPENQPQHF. CDR3 DNA: TGTGCCAGCAGTTTAAGGCCAGAGAATCAGCCCCAGCATTTT.

This chain uses TRBV11-2 with TRBJ1-3; TRBD1 agrees at 7 bases. This CDR3 is 15 amino acids long. From germline, CDR1 is SGHAT and CDR2 FQNNGV. V shed 5 bases and J 3 bases; nucleotides not matched to a gene: 7. The CDR3 nucleotides read TGTGCCAGCAGCCCGCTGGCAGGGGGTGGAAACACCATATATTTT. Amino acids: CASSPLAGGGNTIYF.

The CDR3 here is CASSPVGSPNTGELFF. CDR3 DNA: TGTGCCAGCAGCCCGGTTGGGAGCCCGAACACCGGGGAGCTGTTTTTT. The chain uses TRBV7-9 and TRBJ2-2; the D gene is possibly TRBD2 (5 bases). Trimming took off 5 bases at V and 0 bases at J, with 13 bases between the two ends. Germline CDR1 reads SEHNR; CDR2 reads FQNEAQ (reference sequence). CDR3 length equals 16 residues.

The count of this clonotype is one. V and J are TRBV27 and TRBJ2-7; 14 nucleotides align to TRBD2. CDR1 and CDR2 (germline): MNHEY, SMNVEV (reference sequence). This CDR3 spans 15 amino acids. V was clipped by 6 bases and J by 3 bases; unmatched bases: 4. The CDR3 bases are TGTGCCAGCAGAAAAGGGACTAGCGGGAGCTACGAGCAGTACTTC. This sequence encodes CASRKGTSGSYEQYF.

The chain employs TRBV6-9 and TRBJ1-5; no clear D gene. This CDR3 is 17 amino acids long. CDR1 is MNHGY, CDR2 SVAAGI, per germline. V lost 3 bases to trimming and J lost 0 bases, with 15 bases between them. The DNA of the CDR3 is TGTGCCAGCAGTTACTTGGCCAGAATAGATAGCAATCAGCCCCAGCATTTT. Encoded protein: CASSYLARIDSNQPQHF.

This clonotype was seen a few times. J is TRBJ1-2 and V is TRBV7-3; the D gene is possibly TRBD1 (6 bases). The germline V gene has CDR1 SGHTA and CDR2 FQGTGA. Trimming stripped 6 bases from V and 5 bases from J, with 13 bases between. The CDR3 loop spans 13 amino acids. The CDR3 spells CASRQSTGYGYTF. CDR3 DNA: TGTGCCAGCAGACAATCCACAGGGTATGGCTACACCTTC.

The sample holds a few counts of this clonotype. The chain combines TRBV6-2 or TRBV6-3 with TRBJ2-2, with no clear D. Trimming took 2 bases from V and 8 from J, leaving 9 bases between them. The V gene's germline CDR1 is MNHEY and CDR2 SVGEGT. The CDR3 extends over 13 amino acids. This chain's CDR3 is CASSYPSEGELFF. The CDR3 nucleotides read TGTGCCAGCAGTTACCCCAGCGAGGGGGAGCTGTTTTTT.

Many counts were recorded for this clonotype. The chain links TRBV30 to TRBJ1-2, with 11 bases aligning to TRBD1. This CDR3 contains 17 residues. J gave up 2 bases and V 3 bases, and 11 bases lay outside the gene matches. CDR1 and CDR2 (germline): GTSNPN, SVGIG (reference sequence). In DNA, the CDR3 is TGTGCCTGGAGAGCGACCGGGACAGGGGGAAGAAACTATGGCTACACCTTC. Protein: CAWRATGTGGRNYGYTF. The full variable domain, in which reference TRBV30 and TRBJ1-2 provide the parts outside the CDR3, is SQTIHQWPATLVQPVGSPLSLECTVEGTSNPNLYWYRQAAGRGLQLLFYSVGIGQISSEVPQNLSASRPQDRQFILSSKKLLLSDSGFYLCAWRATGTGGRNYGYTFGSGTRLTVV.

This clonotype was counted only a few times. V and J are TRBV30 and TRBJ1-3; 11 bases agree with TRBD1. The CDR3 is made up of 18 amino acids. The junction had 14 bases not matched to a gene; V was cut back by 3 bases and J by 4 bases. The germline CDR1 and CDR2 sequences are GTSNPN and SVGIG (reference sequence). CDR3 sequence (DNA): TGTGCCTGGAGCCTCGCCTGGACAGGGGGCTCATCAGGAAACACCATATATTTT. The encoded protein is CAWSLAWTGGSSGNTIYF.

This clonotype was seen a few times. The chain uses TRBV28 and TRBJ2-4, with 8 bases lining up with TRBD1. With 1 base clipped from V and 7 bases from J, the junction kept 12 bases outside the gene matches. CDR1 MDHEN and CDR2 SYDVKM come from the germline V gene. The CDR3 sequence is 17 residues long. CDR3: CASSLSLTGGRGNIQYF. For the CDR3, the DNA is TGTGCCAGCAGTTTATCTCTCACAGGGGGAAGAGGGAACATTCAGTACTTC.

Note on this clonotype: One end of the junction is discordant with germline, which a read error may explain. The J gene is TRBJ1-6, the V gene TRBV10-3; D possibly corresponds to TRBD1 (6 bases). The CDR3 is 13 residues long. Germline V gene lookup returns CDR1 ENHRY and CDR2 SYGVKD. The CDR3 DNA reads as TGTGCCATCAGTGAGTCGAACGGGGGCCACGGACGCTTT. Its translation is CAISESNGGHGRF.

The chain couples TRBV6-5 to TRBJ1-1; the D gene is possibly TRBD1 (5 bases). Trimming pared 0 bases from V and 0 bases from J, leaving 11 bases between. The CDR3 runs 16 residues. Germline V gene data show CDR1 as MNHEY and CDR2 as SVGAGI. CDR3: CASSYSPGTVNTEAFF. CDR3 nucleotide sequence: TGTGCCAGCAGTTACTCCCCCGGGACGGTGAACACTGAAGCTTTCTTT.

This chain connects TRBV30 to TRBJ2-1; D gene ambiguous. The ends were cut back, 0 bases at V and 8 bases at J, with 14 bases in the middle. The V gene's germline CDR1 is GTSNPN and CDR2 SVGIG (reference sequence). The CDR3 covers 14 residues. The CDR3 region has the DNA TGTGCCTGGAGTGTACGAAGGAAGGGCGATGAGCAGTTCTTC. Protein: CAWSVRRKGDEQFF. The whole variable domain, remainder taken from reference TRBV30 and TRBJ2-1, is SQTIHQWPATLVQPVGSPLSLECTVEGTSNPNLYWYRQAAGRGLQLLFYSVGIGQISSEVPQNLSASRPQDRQFILSSKKLLLSDSGFYLCAWSVRRKGDEQFFGPGTRLTVL.

V is TRBV20-1 and J is TRBJ1-6, with D unclear. Germline assignment: CDR1 DFQATT and CDR2 SNEGSKA (reference sequence). The CDR3 is 14 amino acids. Trimming shortened V by 6 bases and J by 0 bases, and 9 bases separated the two germline ends. The CDR3, as DNA: TGCAGTGCAGGCGAGAGCTCCTATAATTCACCCCTCCACTTT. The encoded protein is CSAGESSYNSPLHF.

This clonotype was counted ten times or more. V gene TRBV3-1 combines with J gene TRBJ2-7, with TRBD2 matching over 14 bases. CDR3 length: 14 amino acids. Germline CDR1 LGHDT, CDR2 YNNKEL (reference sequence). After removal of 4 bases from V and 7 bases from J, the junction contained 3 bases not matched to a gene. CDR3 coding DNA: TGTGCCAGCAGCCGGGGGACTAGCGGGAGAGAGCAGTACTTC. It encodes CASSRGTSGREQYF.